These T cell receptor beta chains were read from a single sample in a study of memory CD4+ T cells and cytomegalovirus serostatus. TCRdb's table, derived via immunoSEQ multiplex PCR, lists solely in-frame clones and lacks some. The sample records some 41,000 clones, around 75% being singletons. Sequencing input: memory CD4+ T cells from blood. Receptors were obtained from an adult in good health and CMV-seronegative. Both conserved end residues are part of each CDR3. Fields, in order: D gene, J gene, clone size, V gene, CDR3 DNA, CDR3 protein. D genes are given only for firm matches. Rows may omit the clone size; those that give it use once, few, many or a size class.

D: .
J: TRBJ1-1
size: few
V: TRBV2
DNA: TGTGCCAGCAGTGAGTTACCTAACACTGAAGCTTTCTTT
CDR3: CASSELPNTEAFF

D: .
J: TRBJ1-1
size: .
V: TRBV7-9
DNA: TGTGCCAGCAGCTTAGAAGCCCTAGGGAAGGCCGAAGCTTTCTTT
CDR3: CASSLEALGKAEAFF

D: .
J: TRBJ1-1
size: .
V: TRBV6-1
DNA: TGTGCCAGCATTCTCCACGGGAACACTGAAGCTTTCTTT
CDR3: CASILHGNTEAFF

D: .
J: TRBJ1-4
size: once
V: TRBV2
DNA: TGTGCCAGCAGGGGGTCCGCCAGTAATGAAAAACTGTTTTTT
CDR3: CASRGSASNEKLFF

D: TRBD1
J: TRBJ2-3
size: .
V: TRBV5-1
DNA: TGCGCCAGCAGCTCCACAGGGGGCTGGGCAGATACGCAGTATTTT
CDR3: CASSSTGGWADTQYF

D: TRBD2
J: TRBJ2-3
size: .
V: TRBV7-3
DNA: TGTGCCAGCAGCTCCCGACTAGCGGGGGGGCTCAGTACGCAGTATTTT
CDR3: CASSSRLAGGLSTQYF

D: .
J: TRBJ2-2
size: .
V: TRBV5-1
DNA: TGCGCCAGCAGCTTGGGGACTTCTCCCGGCAGCACCGGGGAGCTGTTTTTT
CDR3: CASSLGTSPGSTGELFF

D: TRBD1
J: TRBJ2-3
size: .
V: TRBV7-6
DNA: TGTGCCAGCAGCTCCAAACAGGGGACAGATACGCAGTATTTT
CDR3: CASSSKQGTDTQYF

D: .
J: TRBJ2-1
size: .
V: TRBV7-3
DNA: TGTGCCAGCAGCTTAGGGGGTCTATCAAACAATGAGCAGTTCTTC
CDR3: CASSLGGLSNNEQFF

D: .
J: TRBJ2-2
size: once
V: TRBV7-2
DNA: TGTGCCAGCAGCTCCCAAGGACCGGCCCCCCGGGAGCTGTTTTTT
CDR3: CASSSQGPAPRELFF

D: .
J: TRBJ1-2
size: .
V: TRBV6-5
DNA: TGTGCCAGCAGTGACGGGCCGACGGGAATTTACACCTTC
CDR3: CASSDGPTGIYTF

D: .
J: TRBJ1-1
size: .
V: TRBV30
DNA: TGTGCCTGGAGTTCAAAACTGGGGAACACTGAAGCTTTCTTT
CDR3: CAWSSKLGNTEAFF

D: .
J: TRBJ1-5
size: .
V: TRBV6-1
DNA: TGTGCCAGCAGACTCACAGAGCGTCAGCCCCAGCATTTT
CDR3: CASRLTERQPQHF

D: .
J: TRBJ1-2
size: once
V: TRBV21-1
DNA: TGTGCCAGCAGCGTGACAGGGGCCTATGGCTACACCTTC
CDR3: CASSVTGAYGYTF

D: .
J: TRBJ2-3
size: .
V: TRBV4-1
DNA: TGCGCCAGCAGCCACCCGTATCCAGATACGCAGTATTTT
CDR3: CASSHPYPDTQYF

D: TRBD1
J: TRBJ1-6
size: once
V: TRBV6-5
DNA: TGTGCCAGCAGTTACTTCACTGGGACAGGACTTTCACCCCTCCACTTT
CDR3: CASSYFTGTGLSPLHF

D: .
J: TRBJ1-5
size: .
V: TRBV7-2
DNA: TGTGCCAGCAGTCCCCTTACGCGCAATCAGCCCCAGCATTTT
CDR3: CASSPLTRNQPQHF

D: .
J: TRBJ1-5
size: .
V: TRBV6-5
DNA: TGTGCCAGCAGCCGGGACGCCGATCAGCCCCAGCATTTT
CDR3: CASSRDADQPQHF

D: TRBD1
J: TRBJ1-6
size: .
V: TRBV7-2
DNA: TGTGCCAGCAACGACAGGGGGTATAGTTCACCCCTCCACTTT
CDR3: CASNDRGYSSPLHF

D: .
J: TRBJ2-2
size: few
V: TRBV10-3
DNA: TGTGCCATCAGCCTCCGAGCGGGTATGAACACCGGGGAGCTGTTTTTT
CDR3: CAISLRAGMNTGELFF

D: TRBD1
J: TRBJ1-1
size: .
V: TRBV7-9
DNA: TGTGCCAGCAGCTTAGCGGACAGGGGTAGAACTGAAGCTTTCTTT
CDR3: CASSLADRGRTEAFF

D: .
J: TRBJ1-4
size: .
V: TRBV7-2
DNA: TGTGCCAGCACCGAGCAGACTAATGAAAAACTGTTTTTT
CDR3: CASTEQTNEKLFF

D: .
J: TRBJ2-7
size: .
V: TRBV6-1
DNA: TGTGCCAGCAGTGAGCAGACGGGACATCGCGAGCAGTACTTC
CDR3: CASSEQTGHREQYF

D: .
J: TRBJ2-3
size: .
V: TRBV10-3
DNA: TGTGCCATCAGCCCAAGGGGTGACGATACGCAGTATTTT
CDR3: CAISPRGDDTQYF

D: .
J: TRBJ2-7
size: .
V: TRBV2
DNA: TGTGCCAGCAGACTGGAATCTGGGCGGTATGAGCCCTACGAGCAGTACTTC
CDR3: CASRLESGRYEPYEQYF

D: .
J: TRBJ2-2
size: .
V: TRBV4-1
DNA: TGCGCCAGCAGCTTAAGCCCGGGCAGTAACCGGGAGCTGTTTTTT
CDR3: CASSLSPGSNRELFF

D: .
J: TRBJ1-5
size: .
V: TRBV28
DNA: TGTGCCAGCAGCCGTAGATTGAAGGATCAGCCCCAGCATTTT
CDR3: CASSRRLKDQPQHF

D: TRBD1
J: TRBJ2-2
size: .
V: TRBV5-4
DNA: TGTGCCAGCAGCTTGGGAGACAGGGGCTTCACCGGGGAGCTGTTTTTT
CDR3: CASSLGDRGFTGELFF

D: .
J: TRBJ2-7
size: .
V: TRBV19
DNA: TGTGCCAGTAGTATTTCGGGACTTCGAAGCTCCTACGAGCAGTACTTC
CDR3: CASSISGLRSSYEQYF

D: .
J: TRBJ1-6
size: .
V: TRBV19
DNA: TGTGCCAGTAGTGTTGTCGCCAGATATAATTCACCCCTCCACTTT
CDR3: CASSVVARYNSPLHF

D: .
J: TRBJ1-2
size: .
V: TRBV6-5
DNA: TGTGCCAGCGCCCGGGAAAGTGCTGGGGGTTATGGCTACACCTTC
CDR3: CASARESAGGYGYTF

D: .
J: TRBJ1-5
size: few
V: TRBV19
DNA: TGTGCCAGTAGTATGGGGAACACCAATCAGCCCCAGCATTTT
CDR3: CASSMGNTNQPQHF

D: .
J: TRBJ1-2
size: .
V: TRBV6-6
DNA: TGTGCCAGCAGTTATACCGGGCCTCGGGATGGCTACACCTTC
CDR3: CASSYTGPRDGYTF

D: .
J: TRBJ1-3
size: .
V: TRBV7-9
DNA: TGTGCCAGCAGCTTTAGAGGAAACACCATATATTTT
CDR3: CASSFRGNTIYF

D: .
J: TRBJ1-1
size: .
V: TRBV9
DNA: TGTGCCAGCAGCATAACACCTCAGCCCCTCCTCAACACTGAAGCTTTCTTT
CDR3: CASSITPQPLLNTEAFF

D: .
J: TRBJ2-5
size: .
V: TRBV12-5
DNA: TGTGCTAGTGGTTTTCAGCCTCAAGAGACCCAGTACTTC
CDR3: CASGFQPQETQYF

D: TRBD2
J: TRBJ2-2
size: .
V: TRBV7-2
DNA: TGTGCCAGCAGGGGGCCGGGACTAGCGGGGACCGGGGAGCTGTTTTTT
CDR3: CASRGPGLAGTGELFF

D: TRBD1
J: TRBJ1-6
size: .
V: TRBV25-1
DNA: TGTGCCAGCAGTGCCCCGGGACAGGGTTCACCCCTCCACTTT
CDR3: CASSAPGQGSPLHF

D: .
J: TRBJ2-3
size: .
V: TRBV19
DNA: TGTGCCAGTAGTATAGCGGCGGGGCGCACAGATACGCAGTATTTT
CDR3: CASSIAAGRTDTQYF

D: TRBD1
J: TRBJ1-2
size: .
V: TRBV4-2
DNA: TGTGCCAGCAGCCCACAGGACAGGTCCCAGATGGGCTACACCTTC
CDR3: CASSPQDRSQMGYTF

D: TRBD1
J: TRBJ1-4
size: .
V: TRBV6-5
DNA: TGTGCCAGCAGCCGGGACAGTGCAACTAATGAAAAACTGTTTTTT
CDR3: CASSRDSATNEKLFF

D: .
J: TRBJ1-2
size: .
V: TRBV9
DNA: TGTGCCAGCAGCGTAGAGCCCTGGGGGGGCCAGGGCTATGGCTACACCTTC
CDR3: CASSVEPWGGQGYGYTF

D: .
J: TRBJ2-3
size: .
V: TRBV7-9
DNA: TGTGCCAGCAGCTTATCCACGGGAACAGATACGCAGTATTTT
CDR3: CASSLSTGTDTQYF

D: .
J: TRBJ1-1
size: .
V: TRBV6-5
DNA: TGTGCCACCAACCGTCCGGGGGGAGTGACTGAAGCTTTCTTT
CDR3: CATNRPGGVTEAFF

D: .
J: TRBJ1-6
size: .
V: TRBV7-8
DNA: TGTGCCAGCAGCTTAGACAGAAATAATTCACCCCTCCACTTT
CDR3: CASSLDRNNSPLHF

D: .
J: TRBJ1-2
size: .
V: TRBV7-8
DNA: TGTGCCAGCAGCTCAGACAGCGGATTAGATGGCTACACCTTC
CDR3: CASSSDSGLDGYTF

D: .
J: TRBJ2-4
size: .
V: TRBV11-1
DNA: TGTGCCAGCAGTACTACTAGTTTGGCCAAAAACATTCAGTACTTC
CDR3: CASSTTSLAKNIQYF

D: .
J: TRBJ1-1
size: .
V: TRBV6-5
DNA: TGTGCCAGCAGTCCCGCGGAAGAGACCTTCACTGAAGCTTTCTTT
CDR3: CASSPAEETFTEAFF

D: .
J: TRBJ1-2
size: .
V: TRBV5-4
DNA: TGTGCCAGCAGCTTGTCAGGAGGGGCTTCCTATGGCTACACCTTC
CDR3: CASSLSGGASYGYTF

D: .
J: TRBJ2-3
size: .
V: TRBV7-2
DNA: TGTGCCAGCAGCTCCCAGTGGGCAGATACGCAGTATTTT
CDR3: CASSSQWADTQYF

D: .
J: TRBJ1-4
size: few
V: TRBV30
DNA: TGTGCCTGGAGTGTACAAGGCGAAAAACTGTTTTTT
CDR3: CAWSVQGEKLFF

D: .
J: TRBJ2-2
size: .
V: TRBV5-1
DNA: TGCGCCAGCAGCTCGCAAAACAGGGCTAACACCGGGGAGCTGTTTTTT
CDR3: CASSSQNRANTGELFF

D: TRBD1
J: TRBJ1-2
size: .
V: TRBV6-5
DNA: TGTGCCAGCAAACCTCGCCCGGACAGGGACTATGGCTACACCTTC
CDR3: CASKPRPDRDYGYTF

D: TRBD1
J: TRBJ1-2
size: .
V: TRBV5-4
DNA: TGTGCCAGCAGCTCGACAGGGGGTCAATACACCTTC
CDR3: CASSSTGGQYTF